One and the same sample provided the 9 T cell receptor beta chains below, sequenced in a study of post-analysis software for immune sequencing data. Their specific antigens are unknown. Broader study findings: Elevated frequency relative to controls characterized four or five TRBV segments in patients, TRBV5-6, TRBV5-1 and TRBV20-1 among them.

Prepared libraries of TCR beta cDNA carried unique molecular identifiers. TCRdb used MiXCR to reprocess the PCR reads, holding one entry per CDR3 protein. The sample holds 800,000 to 950,000 distinct CDR3 sequences, around 50% seen once. Sequenced sample: blood. The receptors derive from a girl aged 5 to 17 with multiple sclerosis.

This clonotype was found once. The rearrangement uses TRBV5-1 and TRBJ2-1; 8 nucleotides agree with TRBD1. The end of the DNA is better explained by TRBJ2-7, so the J call may be wrong. Germline V lookup: CDR1 SGHRS, CDR2 YFSETQ. The CDR3 spans 17 residues. DNA of the CDR3: TGCGCCAGCAGCTTGAAGGCAGGGGGCATTGCCTACAATGAGCAGTACTTC. This translates into CASSLKAGGIAYNEQYF.

The chain joins TRBV4-2 to TRBJ2-1, with D possibly TRBD2 on 5 matching bases. V lost 4 bases, J lost 7 bases, and 17 bases lay in between. This CDR3 contains 15 residues. Germline CDR1 reads LGHNA; CDR2 reads YNFKEQ. Here the CDR3 reads CASSPGIGVWNEQFF. As DNA, the CDR3 is TGTGCCAGCAGCCCGGGAATAGGTGTTTGGAATGAGCAGTTCTTC.

The chain has TRBV5-1 and TRBJ2-7; D is perhaps TRBD1 (6 bases). In germline, CDR1 is SGHRS, CDR2 YFSETQ. V was pared by 7 bases and J by 1 base, with 15 bases between. The CDR3 covers 14 residues. The CDR3 reads CASGRTGLSYEQYF. CDR3 bases: TGCGCCAGCGGACGAACAGGGTTGTCCTACGAGCAGTACTTC.

This rearrangement joins TRBV5-1 to TRBJ2-5; D may be TRBD2 (5 bases). The CDR3 loop spans 14 amino acids. The V and J ends lost 4 bases and 2 bases respectively, with 12 bases between them. Germline V gene data show CDR1 as SGHRS and CDR2 as YFSETQ. The CDR3 sequence: CASSPSGIQETQYF. The CDR3 DNA reads TGCGCCAGCAGCCCCTCGGGGATTCAAGAGACCCAGTACTTC.

In the case of this clonotype: A junction end diverges from the germline sequence, so it may reflect a read error. The chain combines TRBV5-1 with TRBJ2-6, with TRBD1 matching over 9 bases. Per germline, CDR1 SGHRS and CDR2 YFSETQ. The CDR3 runs 14 residues. Written as DNA, the CDR3 is TGCGCCAGCAGCTTGGAGGGGACAGGGAACACTGAAGCTTTC. Its protein product is CASSLEGTGNTEAF. The full variable domain, rest sourced from reference TRBV5-1 and TRBJ2-6, is KAGVTQTPRYLIKTRGQQVTLSCSPISGHRSVSWYQQTPGQGLQFLFEYFSETQRNKGNFPGRFSGRQFSNSRSEMNVSTLELGDSALYLCASSLEGTGNTEAFGAGSRLTVL.

The table lists this clonotype with a few counts. In DNA form, the CDR3 reads TGTGCCAGCAGCTTGGTTTCAGCGGGAGGTGTTAGGGAGACCCAGTACTTC. This codes for CASSLVSAGGVRETQYF. The V and J genes are TRBV5-6 and TRBJ2-5, with 9 bases that match TRBD2. Germline V gene data show CDR1 as SGHDT and CDR2 as YYEEEE. V lost 0 bases, J lost 5 bases, and 11 bases stayed unmatched. CDR3 length equals 17 residues.

The chain recombines TRBV7-2 with TRBJ2-3, with D tentatively TRBD1 (5 bases). The germline CDR1 and CDR2 sequences are SGHTA and FQGNSA. The CDR3 is made up of 14 amino acids. Trimming cost V 3 bases and J 1 base, with 8 bases left between them. The chain's CDR3 is CASSFGARTDTQYF. Written as DNA, the CDR3 is TGTGCCAGCAGCTTTGGGGCTCGCACAGATACGCAGTATTTT. The variable domain in full, with the rest retrieved from reference TRBV7-2 and TRBJ2-3, is GAGVSQSPSNKVTEKGKDVELRCDPISGHTALYWYRQSLGQGLEFLIYFQGNSAPDKSGLPSDRFSAERTGGSVSTLTIQRTQQEDSAVYLCASSFGARTDTQYFGPGTRLTVL.

The chain combines TRBV29-1 with TRBJ2-5; 7 nucleotides match TRBD1. The DNA end lines up better with TRBJ2-7; the J call may be wrong. The CDR3 is made up of 13 amino acids. Germline V gene sequence: CDR1 SQVTM, CDR2 ANQGSEA. The CDR3 loop is CSVNNRGSYEQYF. As DNA, the CDR3 is TGCAGCGTTAATAACAGGGGATCTTACGAGCAGTACTTC.

This chain uses TRBV20-1 with TRBJ2-4; the D gene is possibly TRBD2 (6 bases). The CDR3 is 15 residues long. Deletions cut 5 bases from V and 11 bases from J, with 25 bases between. From germline, CDR1 is DFQATT and CDR2 SNEGSKA (reference sequence). CDR3 region: CSAPRRGTSQGFQYF. In nucleotides, the CDR3 is TGCAGTGCTCCCAGGAGGGGCACCTCCCAAGGTTTTCAGTACTTC.